This TCR beta chain was retrieved from a study of blood T cell repertoires in COVID-19. Across the study: Acute and convalescent COVID-19 specimens originated in the United States, Italy and Spain. Sample material is recorded as cDNA or gDNA derived from T cells, B-cell-depleted T cells, or PBMCs.

One Seattle source followed patients from active infection through their disease course. Germline CDR1 and CDR2: SQVTM and ANQGSEA. The CDR3 spans 19 residues. With 4 bases clipped from V and 8 bases from J, the junction kept 25 bases outside the gene matches. In the study's own analysis: Estimated nucleated cell counts came from reference gene primer amplification. Repertoires were generated with immunoSEQ multiplex PCR, while TCRdb's copy carries only in-frame clones and drops some. V and J calls plus clone size are reproduced from that table; the DNA served to infer D and trimming. The sample has roughly 290,000 clones; under 85% are singletons.

The material sequenced was peripheral blood. This clonotype was obtained from a human donor with COVID-19, enrolled during active disease. The donor label of this sample is uncertain. The J gene is TRBJ2-2, the V gene TRBV29-1, with 7 nucleotides matching TRBD1. CDR3 bases: TGCAGCGTTGGAGCACGACAGGGCCTGGCCGCCAGGACCTTGGGGGAGCTGTTTTTT. Translating gives CSVGARQGLAARTLGELFF.